These 5 T cell receptor beta chains came from one sample sequenced in a study of blood T cell repertoires in COVID-19. Using immunoSEQ multiplex PCR, the repertoire was profiled, and TCRdb retains in-frame clones only, with some absent. The sample includes more than 70,000 clones, around nine tenths of them seen just once. The sequenced sample consisted of peripheral blood. The receptors were gathered from a man aged 50 to 60 with active or convalescent COVID-19.

The CDR3 region has the DNA TGTGCCAGCACGGAGGGAGGCCACTATGGCTACACCTTC. Amino acids: CASTEGGHYGYTF. This chain connects TRBV12-3 or TRBV12-4 to TRBJ1-2; no firm D call. The V end was cut by 7 bases, the J end by 3 bases, with 12 bases between. This CDR3 has 13 amino acids.

V and J are TRBV28 and TRBJ1-2; TRBD1 matches 8 bases. V lost 2 bases to trimming and J lost 4 bases; unmatched junction nucleotides: 6. Per germline, CDR1 MDHEN and CDR2 SYDVKM. The CDR3 is 15 amino acids. The CDR3 bases are TGTGCCAGCAGTTTACCGGACAGGGAGGCCTATGGCTACACCTTC. Protein: CASSLPDREAYGYTF.

The chain combines TRBV28 with TRBJ2-7; D is unresolved. Germline V lookup: CDR1 MDHEN, CDR2 SYDVKM. This CDR3 contains 12 residues. Trimming removed 3 bases at V and 1 base at J, with 4 bases between. The DNA for the CDR3 is TGTGCCAGCAGTTTCAGGTCCTACGAGCAGTACTTC. It codes for CASSFRSYEQYF.

The V and J genes are TRBV24-1 and TRBJ2-5; 9 nucleotides line up with TRBD1. The CDR3 consists of 15 residues. Germline trimming cut 0 bases from V and 4 bases from J; bases unmatched to any gene: 2. The germline gives CDR1 KGHDR, CDR2 SFDVKD. The CDR3 DNA is TGTGCCACCAGTGATTTGGGACAGGGGATAGAGACCCAGTACTTC. Protein product: CATSDLGQGIETQYF.

DNA for the CDR3: TGTGCCAGCAGCTTAGGGCCCTACTATATGAACACTGAAGCTTTCTTT. Protein product: CASSLGPYYMNTEAFF. The chain uses TRBV7-8 and TRBJ1-1; no clear D. The CDR3 length is 16 residues. From germline, CDR1 is SGHVS and CDR2 FQNEAQ. Deletions cut 1 base from V and 0 bases from J, with 12 bases between.